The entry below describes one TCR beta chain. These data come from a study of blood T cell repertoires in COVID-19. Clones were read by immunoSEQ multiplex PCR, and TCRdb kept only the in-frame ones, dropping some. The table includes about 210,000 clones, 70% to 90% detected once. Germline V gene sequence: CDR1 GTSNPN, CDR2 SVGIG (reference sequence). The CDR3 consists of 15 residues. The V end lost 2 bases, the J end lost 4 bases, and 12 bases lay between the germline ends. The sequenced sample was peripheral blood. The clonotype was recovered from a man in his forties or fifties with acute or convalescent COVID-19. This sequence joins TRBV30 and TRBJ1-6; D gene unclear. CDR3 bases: TGTGCCTGGAGTCACGGGAACGTTTATAATTCACCCCTCCACTTT. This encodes CAWSHGNVYNSPLHF.